This T cell receptor beta chain was sequenced in a study of T cell responses to AZD1222 COVID-19 vaccine. Study-wide results and caveats: Every sample of the repertoires postdated the peak T cell response. Just a handful of AZD1222 recipients tested seropositive at baseline. Spike-specific TCR breadth and depth rose after two AZD1222 doses. The donors showed a predominance of white British ancestry and of females, with possible underestimation of clonal diversity.

Germline values: CDR1 SGHTA, CDR2 FQGNSA. The CDR3 runs 11 residues. On this clone: Its antigen is as yet unknown. One end of the junction fails to match germline, which may point to a read error.

Assay used: immunoSEQ multiplex PCR; TCRdb lists only in-frame clones, some missing. Of about 120,000 clones in the sample, over 75% were seen once. The receptor comes from an adult in good health. The V and J genes are TRBV7-2 and TRBJ2-5, with TRBD2 identical over 7 bases. The starting material was peripheral blood, obtained on day 0 of AZD1222 vaccination. In DNA form, the CDR3 reads TGTGCCAGCAGCCCAACGGGACTACCGAACTTC. Its protein product is CASSPTGLPNF.